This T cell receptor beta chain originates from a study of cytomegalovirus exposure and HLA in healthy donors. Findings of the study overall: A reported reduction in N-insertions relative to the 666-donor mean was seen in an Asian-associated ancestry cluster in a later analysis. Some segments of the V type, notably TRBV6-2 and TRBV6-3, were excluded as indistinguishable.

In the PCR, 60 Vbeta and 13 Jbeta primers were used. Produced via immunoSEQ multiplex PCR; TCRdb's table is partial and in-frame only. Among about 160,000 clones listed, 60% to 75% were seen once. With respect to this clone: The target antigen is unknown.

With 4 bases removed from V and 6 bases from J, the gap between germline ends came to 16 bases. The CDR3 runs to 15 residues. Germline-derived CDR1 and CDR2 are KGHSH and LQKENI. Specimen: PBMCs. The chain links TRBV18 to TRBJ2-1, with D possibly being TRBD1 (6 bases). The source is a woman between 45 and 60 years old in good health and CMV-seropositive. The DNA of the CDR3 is TGTGCCAGCTCACAAACAGGGTATTCGGGCAATGAGCAGTTCTTC. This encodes CASSQTGYSGNEQFF.